The source of this T cell receptor (beta chain) is a study of cytomegalovirus exposure and HLA in healthy donors. The trim removed 4 bases at V and 5 bases at J, leaving 1 base unmatched. The CDR3 is 14 amino acids. The V gene's germline CDR1 is SGHVS and CDR2 FNYEAQ. Clones were read by immunoSEQ multiplex PCR, and TCRdb kept only the in-frame ones, dropping some. The sample lists some 130,000 clones; about 80% were seen once. The gene calls are TRBV7-6 and TRBJ2-5, with 13 bases matching TRBD2. This receptor was identified in a man aged 25 to 40 in good health and CMV-seropositive. Sequenced material: PBMCs. The CDR3 loop reads CASSWTSGSETQYF. The CDR3 DNA follows: TGTGCCAGCAGCTGGACTAGCGGGAGCGAGACCCAGTACTTC.